This entry lists 20 T cell receptor beta chains sequenced from one sample in a study of cytomegalovirus exposure and HLA in healthy donors. A multiplex PCR was run with 60 Vbeta primers and 13 Jbeta primers. Here immunoSEQ multiplex PCR was the method, and the copy in TCRdb shows in-frame clones only, minus some. The sample shows about 140,000 clones, approximately 84% of them seen only once. The sequenced sample was PBMCs. Receptors originate from a woman aged 55-69 years in good health and CMV-seropositive.

The chain joins TRBV4-1 to TRBJ1-6; D not resolved. The ends were cut back, 1 base at V and 11 bases at J, with 12 bases in the middle. Germline CDR1 MGHRA, CDR2 YSYEKL. This CDR3 is 14 amino acids long. CDR3 loop: CASSQVRKEAPLHF. The CDR3 bases are TGCGCCAGCAGCCAAGTCCGTAAGGAGGCACCCCTCCACTTT.

This clone has just one count. The chain uses TRBV4-3 and TRBJ2-1; 9 nucleotides agree with TRBD2. Unmatched junction bases numbered 6, after V lost 0 bases and J lost 9 bases. The CDR3 is made up of 15 amino acids. Germline CDR1 and CDR2: LGHNA and YSLEER. CDR3 sequence (DNA): TGCGCCAGCAGCCAAGACCTAGCGGGGAGCTTTGAGCAGTTCTTC. Encoded protein: CASSQDLAGSFEQFF.

This chain joins TRBV7-2 and TRBJ2-3, with 14 nucleotides matching TRBD2. Germline V lookup: CDR1 SGHTA, CDR2 FQGNSA. J was trimmed by 8 bases and V by 6 bases; bases with no gene match: 13. CDR3 size: 17 residues. The CDR3 nucleotides read TGTGCCAGCAGTTTCGGGCCGGGACTAGCGGGAGTAGGTACGCAGTATTTT. Translated, it gives CASSFGPGLAGVGTQYF.

As regards this clone: One end of the junction varies from germline; a read error may be responsible. This chain uses TRBV6-5 with TRBJ1-1; D is perhaps TRBD1 (5 bases). This CDR3 comprises 15 residues. The germline CDR1 and CDR2 sequences are MNHEY and SVGAGI. Written as DNA, the CDR3 is TGTGCCAGCAGTTACTCGGGGCCCCCGGCAGGGCCGGATGAGTTT. Encoded protein: CASSYSGPPAGPDEF.

This rearrangement joins TRBV19 to TRBJ2-7; tentative D call: TRBD1 (6 bases). The CDR3 totals 13 residues. Trimming took off 5 bases at V and 7 bases at J, with 15 bases between the two ends. CDR1 LNHDA and CDR2 SQIVND come from the germline V gene (reference sequence). The CDR3 loop is CASSQAAGAEQYF. CDR3 DNA sequence: TGTGCCAGTAGTCAAGCAGCAGGGGCGGAGCAGTACTTC.

This chain uses TRBV19 with TRBJ2-1, with 9 nucleotides matching TRBD2. J gave up 5 bases and V 6 bases, and 8 bases lay outside the gene matches. Germline-derived CDR1 and CDR2 are LNHDA and SQIVND (reference sequence). The length of the CDR3 is 15 residues. The CDR3 here is CASSTSGRFNNEQFF. The CDR3 bases are TGTGCCAGTAGCACAAGCGGGAGGTTTAACAATGAGCAGTTCTTC.

The chain links TRBV27 to TRBJ2-5; possible D gene TRBD2, 6 bases. Near its end, the DNA agrees better with TRBJ2-7, so the J call may be wrong. Germline CDR1 MNHEY, CDR2 SMNVEV (reference sequence). The CDR3 consists of 13 residues. CDR3 in DNA: TGTGCCTCGGGATCCGGGAGTTCCTACGAGCAGTACTTC. It translates to CASGSGSSYEQYF.

The CDR3 sequence: CASSLGTSGRFYEQYF. The CDR3 bases are TGTGCCAGCAGCTTAGGAACTAGCGGGAGGTTTTACGAGCAGTACTTC. This chain joins TRBV7-9 and TRBJ2-7; 12 bases line up with TRBD2. The ends lost 1 base at V and 4 bases at J; junction bases unmatched: 5. Per germline, CDR1 SEHNR and CDR2 FQNEAQ (reference sequence). The CDR3 has 16 amino acids.

This clone was found once. This CDR3 is CASSLARHNEQFF. DNA for the CDR3: TGCGCCAGCAGCTTGGCTAGGCACAATGAGCAGTTCTTC. This chain links TRBV5-1 with TRBJ2-1; D is undetermined. The CDR3 length is 13 residues. Trimming removed 0 bases from V and 5 bases from J, with 6 bases in between. CDR1 SGHRS and CDR2 YFSETQ come from the germline V gene.

This chain uses TRBV2 with TRBJ2-7; 7 nucleotides align to TRBD2. The V gene end was trimmed by 7 bases and the J gene end by 1 base; junction bases not matched to a gene: 7. Looked up from germline, CDR1 is SNHLY and CDR2 is FYNNEI. This CDR3 spans 14 amino acids. The CDR3 protein is CASKREATSYEQYF. CDR3 DNA: TGTGCCAGCAAACGGGAGGCCACTTCCTACGAGCAGTACTTC.

A word on this clone: A junction end diverges from the germline sequence, so it may reflect a read error. This chain uses TRBV19 with TRBJ1-5; D is undetermined. This CDR3 has 13 amino acids. Germline V lookup: CDR1 LNHDA, CDR2 SQIVND (reference sequence). The CDR3 is CATKRNSNRPQHF. DNA for the CDR3: TGTGCCACCAAAAGGAATAGCAATCGGCCCCAGCATTTT.

The gene calls are TRBV11-1 and TRBJ2-5; 7 nucleotides agree with TRBD2. Gene TRBJ2-7 matches the end of the DNA better, so the J call may be wrong. This CDR3 comprises 14 residues. CDR1 and CDR2 (germline): SGHAT, FQDESV (reference sequence). CDR3 coding DNA: TGTGCCAGCAGCCCGGGACTAAGGAGCTACGAGCAGTACTTC. It yields the protein CASSPGLRSYEQYF.

The rearrangement links TRBV29-1 to TRBJ2-5, with D perhaps TRBD2 (5 bases). This CDR3 has 11 amino acids. Looked up from germline, CDR1 is SQVTM and CDR2 is ANQGSEA. V was cut by 7 bases and J by 5 bases, with 11 bases left in between. CDR3 amino acids: CSGGIGETQYF. CDR3 DNA: TGCAGCGGAGGGATTGGGGAGACCCAGTACTTC.

The V gene is TRBV2, the J gene TRBJ1-1; D perhaps matches TRBD1 (6 bases). The V and J ends lost 1 base and 7 bases respectively, with 16 bases between them. In germline, CDR1 is SNHLY, CDR2 FYNNEI. The CDR3 runs 15 residues. The CDR3 protein is CASSEGSVGAGEAFF. The CDR3, as DNA: TGTGCCAGCAGTGAAGGCAGTGTGGGGGCTGGTGAAGCTTTCTTT. Supplemented by reference TRBV2 and TRBJ1-1, the full variable domain reads EPEVTQTPSHQVTQMGQEVILRCVPISNHLYFYWYRQILGQKVEFLVSFYNNEISEKSEIFDDQFSVERPDGSNFTLKIRSTKLEDSAMYFCASSEGSVGAGEAFFGQGTRLTVV.

This chain links TRBV7-9 with TRBJ2-7, with 9 bases that match TRBD2. The CDR3 is made up of 15 amino acids. V dropped 2 bases and J dropped 6; count of bases not matched to a gene: 8. In germline, CDR1 is SEHNR, CDR2 FQNEAQ (reference sequence). The CDR3 DNA is TGTGCCAGCAGCTTATTTGATAGCGGGAGTACCGAGCAGTACTTC. Translated: CASSLFDSGSTEQYF. The whole variable domain, filled in from reference TRBV7-9 and TRBJ2-7, reads DTGVSQNPRHKITKRGQNVTFRCDPISEHNRLYWYRQTLGQGPEFLTYFQNEAQLEKSRLLSDRFSAERPKGSFSTLEIQRTEQGDSAMYLCASSLFDSGSTEQYFGPGTRLTVT.

The rearrangement uses TRBV5-1 and TRBJ2-5, with TRBD1 matching 7 bases. Trimming at V came to 5 bases and at J to 2 bases, leaving 9 bases not matched to a gene. Germline loops: CDR1 SGHRS, CDR2 YFSETQ. This CDR3 spans 15 amino acids. CDR3 nucleotides: TGCGCCAGCAGTCGAGGACAGGCCAAACAAGAGACCCAGTACTTC. The encoded protein is CASSRGQAKQETQYF.

In its sample, this clone was seen a few times. The V call is TRBV10-1, the J call TRBJ1-5; TRBD1 agrees at 8 bases. J was trimmed by 2 bases and V by 6 bases; bases with no gene match: 9. Germline V gives CDR1 WNHNN, CDR2 SYGVQD (reference sequence). CDR3 size: 16 residues. The CDR3 protein is CASRGGTGLGNQPQHF. Here the CDR3 DNA reads TGCGCCAGCAGAGGGGGGACAGGATTAGGCAATCAGCCCCAGCATTTT.

The V call is TRBV6-6, the J call TRBJ2-1; 11 nucleotides align to TRBD2. CDR3 length equals 16 residues. Germline V CDR1 and CDR2: MNHNY, SVGAGI (reference sequence). Trimming cost V 7 bases and J 4 bases; bases outside gene matches: 9. The DNA of the CDR3 is TGTGCCAGCAAAAACCCGGGGACTAGCGGTTACAATGAGCAGTTCTTC. This codes for CASKNPGTSGYNEQFF.

The V and J genes are TRBV19 and TRBJ1-3, with D hard to call. This CDR3 region has 15 residues. The germline V gene has CDR1 LNHDA and CDR2 SQIVND (reference sequence). V was pared by 0 bases and J by 4 bases, with 10 bases between. The CDR3 spells CASSIEPSSGNTIYF. The CDR3 DNA is TGTGCCAGTAGTATAGAGCCGAGTTCCGGAAACACCATATATTTT.

This clone has just a few counts. The gene calls are TRBV27 and TRBJ1-6; D gene unclear. V was cut by 5 bases and J by 3 bases, with 11 bases left in between. This CDR3 is 15 amino acids long. CDR1 and CDR2 (germline): MNHEY, SMNVEV (reference sequence). The CDR3 DNA reads as TGTGCCAGCAGTCTCCTCGGGGTCTATAATTCACCCCTCCACTTT. This translates into CASSLLGVYNSPLHF.